This TCR beta chain appears in the sequencing data of a study of Ad26.COV2.S vaccination and SARS-CoV-2 variants (TCRdb year 2021). Background on the whole study: Vaccine-arm donors came from COV1001, a multicentre, randomized, double-blind, placebo-controlled phase I-IIa trial of Ad26.COV2.S in healthy adults. Dosing of Ad26.COV2.S was intramuscular, at either 5x10^10 or 1x10^11 viral particles, delivered as one shot or as two shots spaced 56 days apart. Sequencing of the TCRbeta repertoire served to evaluate the specificity and breadth of SARS-CoV-2-reactive T cell receptors following Ad26.COV2.S vaccination. The TCR-sequenced set comprised approximately 32 samples: around 20 Ad26.COV2.S vaccine recipients, 5 placebo recipients and 8 SARS-CoV-2 convalescent individuals. Trial participants were randomized into five groups of five, in which low-dose or high-dose Ad26.COV2.S was given once or twice, or placebo was given on both occasions. Investigators did not know the trial group allocation while performing experiments and assessing outcomes.

Here is what the overall study found, with its caveats: Vaccine and placebo recipients had comparable non-spike TCR breadth, which fits with the vaccine containing only spike. It was noted by the authors that total T cell responses may have been underestimated by the TCR breadth and depth analyses. After vaccination, substantial breadth of spike-specific CD8+ and CD4+ T cell responses was reported. The study was not powered to compare responses between vaccine doses or regimens. Compared with placebo recipients, Ad26.COV2.S recipients showed higher spike-specific TCR breadth (P = 0.0014).

In the paper's terms, the treatment or condition label means: roughly 19 received Ad26.COV2.S at low or high dose, single or two shots; 5 received placebo; per-sample allocation not given. Repertoires of vaccine and placebo recipients were sequenced from samples taken on day 63 after the first injection. In Cohort 1b, 25 or so adults aged 18-55 years were enrolled at a single site in Boston, USA, between 29 July and 7 August 2020. As a vaccine, Ad26.COV2.S was a replication-incompetent adenovirus type 26 vector that expressed a prefusion-stabilized SARS-CoV-2 spike protein derived from the original Wuhan strain. Only one count was recorded for this clone. Its antigen target is currently unknown. No base quality values were provided; no much bigger clone lies one nucleotide off. Counted from cysteine to phenylalanine, this CDR3 has 15 amino acids. Here the CDR3 DNA is all that survives: 45 bases in frame from base 1. V has 1 base trimmed and J has 8 bases trimmed; junction bases matching no gene number 11. The germline V gene (reference sequence) yields SGHKS for CDR1 and YYEKEE for CDR2.

The immunoSEQ Assay was used to sequence TCRbeta CDR3 regions. After extraction, genomic DNA underwent amplification by bias-controlled multiplex PCR, followed by high-throughput sequencing. The paper's processing steps were these. To quantify the absolute abundance of every unique TCRbeta CDR3 region, sequences were collapsed and filtered. T cell fraction was estimated by normalizing TCRbeta template counts to usable DNA, which was measured by amplifying reference genes present in all nucleated cells. Repertoire TCRs were annotated as SARS-CoV-2-specific when V gene, CDR3 amino acid sequence and J gene were exactly matched to a known reactive TCR set. The reference SARS-CoV-2 TCR set came from MIRA and was filtered for enrichment in COVID-19-positive ImmuneCODE repertoires, removing public or cross-reactive TCRs. Using the MIRA antigens, annotated TCRs were further analysed by specific ORF or by position within an ORF. Breadth was defined as annotated unique rearrangements over total unique productive rearrangements; depth was the summed frequency of those rearrangements. Group comparisons of TCR breadth used two-sided Wilcoxon rank-sum tests. What TCRdb holds here is the immuneACCESS table cut down to in-frame rearrangements. Part of the clones is not present; checked against another copy, under half of the missing clones reflect an unresolved V gene, and the others are unexplained. V and J calls and clone size come straight from that table; D and trimming were deduced from the DNA. The sample data list approximately 280,000 clones, and around 87% of these were observed just once. The top ten hold around 3% of the sample.

This TCR was recovered from a person between 18 and 65 years old who received the Ad26.COV2.S COVID-19 vaccine or a placebo. Sequenced material: peripheral blood, taken in a trial of Ad26.COV2.S vaccine versus placebo. The chain couples TRBV5-5 to TRBJ1-2; 7 central bases correspond to TRBD1. In nucleotides, the sequence is TGTGCCAGCAGCTTGTCCCACACAGGGGCTTACGGCTACACCTTC. The resulting protein is CASSLSHTGAYGYTF.